The 19 T cell receptor beta chains presented below share a single source sample, sequenced in a study of CD8+ T cells in alopecia areata. Treatment noted: oral pan-JAK inhibitor, 5-10 mg twice daily. Sequencing used cDNA as its template, made by extracting RNA and reverse transcribing it. The table came from immunoSEQ multiplex PCR; TCRdb's copy has only in-frame clones and leaves some out. Here the sample spans roughly 76,000 clones, 29% being singletons. The sample consisted of CD8+ T cells sorted from blood, taken at week 4, from a patient treated with tofacitinib. The origin of the receptors is a human donor with alopecia areata.

The chain combines TRBV11-2 with TRBJ2-5; the D is unclear. V lost 0 bases, J lost 2 bases, and 7 bases lay in between. This CDR3 spans 14 amino acids. The germline gives CDR1 SGHAT, CDR2 FQNNGV. The CDR3 here is CASSLDPVQETQYF. CDR3 nucleotides: TGTGCCAGCAGCTTAGATCCCGTACAAGAGACCCAGTACTTC.

The chain recombines TRBV14 with TRBJ2-5, with D possibly being TRBD2 (6 bases). V shed 5 bases and J shed 0 bases, with 13 bases lying between them. CDR1 and CDR2 from the germline V gene are SGHDN and FVKESK. The CDR3 has 15 amino acids. The CDR3 loop is CASSSLLANQETQYF. CDR3 sequence (DNA): TGTGCCAGCAGCTCACTCCTAGCGAACCAAGAGACCCAGTACTTC.

In DNA, the CDR3 is TGTGCCAGCAGCATAACGGGACAGCTTAGCTCCTACGAGCAGTACTTC. It translates to CASSITGQLSSYEQYF. The chain employs TRBV27 and TRBJ2-7; 7 nucleotides align to TRBD1. The CDR3 spans 16 residues. Germline trimming cut 6 bases from V and 0 bases from J; bases unmatched to any gene: 11. Germline V gene lookup returns CDR1 MNHEY and CDR2 SMNVEV (reference sequence).

This rearrangement joins TRBV30 to TRBJ2-7; 9 nucleotides line up with TRBD2. Germline V lookup: CDR1 GTSNPN, CDR2 SVGIG (reference sequence). The CDR3 covers 13 residues. V lost 5 bases to trimming and J lost 2 bases; unmatched junction nucleotides: 4. The CDR3 sequence: CAWQTSGPYEQYF. The CDR3, as DNA: TGTGCCTGGCAGACTAGCGGTCCCTACGAGCAGTACTTC.

Only a few counts were recorded for this clone. V usage is TRBV29-1 and J usage is TRBJ2-4; 7 positions match TRBD1. This CDR3 is built from 17 residues. Trimming at V came to 6 bases and at J to 0 bases, leaving 14 bases not matched to a gene. Germline assignment: CDR1 SQVTM and CDR2 ANQGSEA. The CDR3 protein is CSVNPGTEILAKNIQYF. CDR3 coding DNA: TGCAGCGTCAACCCCGGGACAGAGATCCTAGCCAAAAACATTCAGTACTTC.

This clone was seen more than once but under ten times. J is TRBJ2-5 and V is TRBV5-4; D is unclear. Trimming took 4 bases from V and 3 from J, leaving 22 bases between them. In germline, CDR1 is SGHNT, CDR2 YYREEE (reference sequence). The CDR3 is made up of 17 amino acids. This CDR3 reads CASSHSEEGFLKETQYF. CDR3 DNA sequence: TGTGCCAGCAGCCACTCTGAGGAAGGGTTTTTGAAAGAGACCCAGTACTTC.

This clone occurred a few times. This rearrangement joins TRBV6-6 to TRBJ2-3; TRBD2 matches 8 bases. Germline V gives CDR1 MNHNY, CDR2 SVGAGI (reference sequence). J lost 4 bases, V lost 10 bases, and 7 bases had no gene match. The CDR3 totals 13 residues. CDR3 region: CATLSGGPDTQYF. Written as DNA, the CDR3 is TGTGCCACCCTATCGGGGGGGCCAGATACGCAGTATTTT.

The J gene is TRBJ2-5, the V gene TRBV28; D is unresolved. V shed 2 bases and J shed 6 bases, with 4 bases lying between them. Germline CDR1 reads MDHEN; CDR2 reads SYDVKM. This CDR3 comprises 11 residues. The chain's CDR3 is CASSLVKTQYF. In DNA form, the CDR3 reads TGTGCCAGCAGTTTAGTGAAGACCCAGTACTTC.

This chain uses TRBV7-9 with TRBJ2-6, with 8 bases lining up with TRBD2. The CDR3 length is 16 residues. Germline values: CDR1 SEHNR, CDR2 FQNEAQ (reference sequence). The ends lost 8 bases at V and 2 bases at J; junction bases unmatched: 8. CDR3 loop: CASHNSGTAGANVLTF. Here the CDR3 DNA reads TGTGCCAGCCATAATAGCGGGACGGCTGGGGCCAACGTCCTGACTTTC.

A few counts support this clone. The rearrangement joins TRBV7-9 to TRBJ2-7; TRBD2 might be the D (5 bases). The V end was cut by 5 bases, the J end by 8 bases, with 22 bases between. The CDR3 spans 15 residues. Germline V gene data show CDR1 as SEHNR and CDR2 as FQNEAQ (reference sequence). CDR3 in amino acids: CASSLGGRTYNQQYF. The CDR3 DNA sequence: TGTGCCAGCAGCCTCGGAGGACGGACCTACAACCAGCAGTACTTC.

The V call is TRBV30, the J call TRBJ2-1; 8 bases align to TRBD2. There are 13 residues in the CDR3. The J segment lost 5 bases and the V segment lost 5 bases, leaving 5 bases of the junction unmatched. Germline V gives CDR1 GTSNPN, CDR2 SVGIG (reference sequence). In DNA, the CDR3 is TGTGCCTGGGCAGCGGGAGCCCACAATGAGCAGTTCTTC. Protein sequence: CAWAAGAHNEQFF.

In regard to this clone: Other DNA sequences in the sample encode the same CDR3. V gene TRBV29-1 combines with J gene TRBJ1-2; the D is unclear. The CDR3 is 11 amino acids. The ends were cut back, 4 bases at V and 2 bases at J, with 5 bases in the middle. Germline V gene data show CDR1 as SQVTM and CDR2 as ANQGSEA. CDR3 sequence (DNA): TGCAGCGTTGCTGCGAACTATGGCTACACCTTC. Its translation is CSVAANYGYTF.

This clone was observed a handful of times. This chain joins TRBV29-1 and TRBJ2-5, with unresolved D. Looked up from germline, CDR1 is SQVTM and CDR2 is ANQGSEA. The germline V and J ends were trimmed by 3 bases and 3 bases, with 11 bases remaining between them. The CDR3 contains 13 residues. The CDR3 loop is CSVDGRWEETQYF. The CDR3 coding sequence is TGCAGCGTTGATGGACGGTGGGAAGAGACCCAGTACTTC.

The chain joins TRBV30 to TRBJ2-1; 11 nucleotides match TRBD2. The CDR3 consists of 17 residues. Germline V gene lookup returns CDR1 GTSNPN and CDR2 SVGIG (reference sequence). The J segment lost 7 bases and the V segment lost 6 bases, leaving 17 bases of the junction unmatched. The CDR3 region has the DNA TGTGCCTGTCTAACAACCCCCGCGACTAGCGGGAAAAATGAGCAGTTCTTC. This gives the protein CACLTTPATSGKNEQFF.

The gene calls are TRBV4-1 and TRBJ2-7, with 9 bases that match TRBD1. The CDR3 spans 15 residues. V gave up 3 bases and J gave up 2 bases; unmatched junction bases: 5. Germline V gives CDR1 MGHRA, CDR2 YSYEKL. CDR3 DNA: TGCGCCAGCAGCCAGGATGGACAGGGGACCTACGAGCAGTACTTC. Its translation: CASSQDGQGTYEQYF.

The chain carries TRBV29-1 and TRBJ2-1, with 8 bases that match TRBD2. CDR1 is SQVTM and CDR2 is ANQGSEA in the germline V gene. The junction had 6 bases not matched to a gene; V was cut back by 3 bases and J by 8 bases. The length of the CDR3 is 13 residues. Here the CDR3 DNA reads TGCAGCGTTGAGGGCGGGAGGCCTCATGAGCAGTTCTTC. Translated: CSVEGGRPHEQFF.

The V and J genes are TRBV25-1 and TRBJ2-7; no reliable D call. CDR3 length: 12 residues. The V and J ends lost 0 bases and 3 bases respectively, with 3 bases between them. CDR1 and CDR2 (germline): MGHDK, SYGVNS. CDR3 DNA: TGTGCCAGCAGTGAATACAGCTACGAGCAGTACTTC. Protein: CASSEYSYEQYF.

This clone was found a few times. The chain links TRBV4-1 to TRBJ2-1, with D possibly called TRBD1 or TRBD2 (6 bases each). The CDR3 covers 16 residues. Germline V CDR1 and CDR2: MGHRA, YSYEKL. V lost 1 base to trimming and J lost 8 bases, with 18 bases between them. The CDR3 DNA reads TGCGCCAGCAGCCAAGTCGGGGGCAGGTCGGGGTATGAGCAGTTCTTC. It codes for CASSQVGGRSGYEQFF.

In its sample, this clone was seen a few times. The V call is TRBV30, the J call TRBJ1-2, with 9 nucleotides matching TRBD1. V trimming: 4 bases; J trimming: 4 bases; junction bases outside the gene matches: 13. Germline V lookup: CDR1 GTSNPN, CDR2 SVGIG (reference sequence). The CDR3 is made up of 16 amino acids. CDR3 nucleotides: TGTGCCTGGATCATCCCGGGACAGGGATATGGCTATGGCTACACCTTC. The encoded protein is CAWIIPGQGYGYGYTF.